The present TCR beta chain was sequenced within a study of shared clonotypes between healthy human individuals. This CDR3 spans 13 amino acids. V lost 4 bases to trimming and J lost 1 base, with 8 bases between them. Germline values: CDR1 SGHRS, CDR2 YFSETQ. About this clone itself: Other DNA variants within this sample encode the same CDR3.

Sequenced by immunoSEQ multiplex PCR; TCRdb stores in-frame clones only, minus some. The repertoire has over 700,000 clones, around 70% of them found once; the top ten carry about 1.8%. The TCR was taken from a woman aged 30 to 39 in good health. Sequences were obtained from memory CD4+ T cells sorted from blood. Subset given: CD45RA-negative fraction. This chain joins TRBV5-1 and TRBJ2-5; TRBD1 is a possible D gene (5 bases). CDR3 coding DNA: TGCGCCAGCAGCCCAGGGTCCCAAGAGACCCAGTACTTC. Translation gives CASSPGSQETQYF.